Listed below are T cell receptor beta chains from one sample, sequenced in a study of control samples from healthy donors and cancer patients. Libraries were prepared by immunoSEQ multiplex PCR; TCRdb keeps only in-frame clonotypes and omits some of them. Among roughly 130,000 clones listed, roughly 84% were seen once. Material: blood. Every receptor here comes from a man in his fifties or sixties in good health. Each CDR3 is given with its conserved first and last residue. D genes are given only for firm matches. A clone size is listed for some rows: how often the clone was seen (once, few, many), or a class if it is expanded.

d_gene,len,v_gene,abundance,j_gene,CDR3aa,CDR3nt
TRBD1,15,TRBV5-1,-,TRBJ1-1,CASSLPTGGDTEAFF,TGCGCCAGCAGCCTCCCGACAGGGGGGGACACTGAAGCTTTCTTT
-,12,TRBV7-2,-,TRBJ2-3,CASSPPLGTQYF,TGTGCCAGCAGCCCGCCCCTTGGTACGCAGTATTTT
-,15,TRBV28,-,TRBJ2-7,CASSLASPGLHEQYF,TGTGCCAGCAGCCTCGCGAGCCCGGGGCTCCACGAGCAGTACTTC
-,13,TRBV7-9,-,TRBJ2-2,CASSIVFTGELFF,TGTGCCAGCAGCATTGTTTTTACCGGGGAGCTGTTTTTT
TRBD1,14,TRBV24-1,once,TRBJ1-5,CATSGGQVNQPQHF,TGTGCCACCAGTGGGGGACAGGTCAATCAGCCCCAGCATTTT
TRBD1,14,TRBV29-1,-,TRBJ2-1,CSARSGTVYNEQFF,TGCAGCGCCAGATCCGGGACAGTTTACAATGAGCAGTTCTTC
TRBD2,18,TRBV11-2,-,TRBJ2-2,CASSPPRSRDYNTGELFF,TGTGCCAGCAGCCCGCCGAGGAGCCGGGACTATAACACCGGGGAGCTGTTTTTT
TRBD1,16,TRBV27,-,TRBJ2-7,CASSQGQGAVTYEQYF,TGTGCCAGCAGTCAGGGACAGGGGGCCGTTACCTACGAGCAGTACTTC
-,14,TRBV6-5,-,TRBJ1-2,CASSPGNFGYGYTF,TGTGCCAGCAGTCCCGGCAATTTTGGTTATGGCTACACCTTC
TRBD1,13,TRBV5-1,-,TRBJ1-2,CASSTGQGYGYTF,TGCGCCAGCAGCACCGGACAGGGCTATGGCTACACCTTC
-,16,TRBV4-1,-,TRBJ2-1,CASSQEESGHYNEQFF,TGCGCCAGCAGCCAAGAGGAATCGGGGCACTACAATGAGCAGTTCTTC
-,11,TRBV20-1,-,TRBJ2-1,CSATTHNEQFF,TGCAGTGCGACCACGCACAATGAGCAGTTCTTC
-,14,TRBV7-2,-,TRBJ2-7,CASSLVQGVYEQYF,TGTGCCAGCAGCTTAGTTCAGGGCGTCTACGAGCAGTACTTC
TRBD2,15,TRBV29-1,-,TRBJ2-7,CSAKGASGTSYEQYF,TGCAGCGCAAAGGGGGCTAGCGGGACCTCCTACGAGCAGTACTTC
-,14,TRBV5-1,-,TRBJ1-2,CASSFGGLGYGYTF,TGCGCCAGCAGCTTTGGGGGCCTAGGTTATGGCTACACCTTC
TRBD2,14,TRBV5-6,-,TRBJ2-4,CASSSTSGLNIQYF,TGTGCCAGCAGTTCCACTAGCGGGTTAAACATTCAGTACTTC
-,16,TRBV27,-,TRBJ2-1,CASSLQGEPGENEQFF,TGTGCCAGCAGCCTACAGGGAGAACCTGGGGAAAATGAGCAGTTCTTC
TRBD1,15,TRBV2,-,TRBJ1-1,CASKRDRSSPTEAFF,TGTGCCAGCAAGCGGGACAGGTCCTCCCCCACTGAAGCTTTCTTT
-,14,TRBV4-1,once,TRBJ2-2,CASSRDILTGELFF,TGCGCCAGCAGCAGGGACATACTCACCGGGGAGCTGTTTTTT
TRBD1,15,TRBV2,-,TRBJ2-5,CASSPIGDRAETQYF,TGTGCCAGCAGCCCGATTGGAGACAGGGCGGAGACCCAGTACTTC
-,15,TRBV6-5,-,TRBJ1-4,CASSPRTASSEKLFF,TGTGCCAGCAGTCCGCGCACAGCTTCCAGTGAAAAACTGTTTTTT
-,12,TRBV30,-,TRBJ2-7,CAWTDLTYEQYF,TGTGCCTGGACCGATTTAACCTACGAGCAGTACTTC
-,16,TRBV6-5,-,TRBJ2-5,CASSYSNGYPGETQYF,TGTGCCAGCAGTTACTCGAATGGGTATCCGGGGGAGACCCAGTACTTC
TRBD1,16,TRBV24-1,once,TRBJ1-3,CATSDRDRGSGNTIYF,TGTGCCACCAGTGACCGGGACAGGGGCTCTGGAAACACCATATATTTT
-,17,TRBV4-2,-,TRBJ2-3,CASSQEWPGPSTDTQYF,TGTGCCAGCAGCCAAGAGTGGCCAGGACCTAGCACAGATACGCAGTATTTT
-,19,TRBV6-6,-,TRBJ1-4,CASSPNPLRTERINEKLFF,TGTGCCAGCAGTCCCAACCCACTTCGGACAGAAAGAATTAATGAAAAACTGTTTTTT
-,10,TRBV20-1,-,TRBJ2-7,CSAWSGEQYF,TGCAGTGCCTGGTCGGGCGAGCAGTACTTC
-,13,TRBV5-5,-,TRBJ1-5,CASSSGLSQPQHF,TGTGCCAGCAGCTCGGGACTCTCACAGCCCCAGCATTTT
TRBD2,14,TRBV5-1,-,TRBJ2-7,CASSLMGGNVEQYF,TGCGCCAGCAGCTTGATGGGGGGGAATGTCGAGCAGTACTTC
-,12,TRBV6-5,-,TRBJ2-2,CASSYSAGELFF,TGTGCCAGCAGTTACTCGGCCGGGGAGCTGTTTTTT
-,15,TRBV7-8,once,TRBJ2-3,CASSLSGARTDTQYF,TGTGCCAGCAGCTTATCGGGGGCCAGAACAGATACGCAGTATTTT
-,14,TRBV18,-,TRBJ1-1,CASRRGDQNTEAFF,TGTGCCAGCCGACGGGGGGACCAGAACACTGAAGCTTTCTTT
-,17,TRBV4-1,-,TRBJ2-5,CASSQEKGHPYQETQYF,TGCGCCAGCAGCCAGGAGAAGGGACACCCGTACCAAGAGACCCAGTACTTC
-,14,TRBV9,once,TRBJ2-1,CASSVVMASREQFF,TGTGCCAGCAGCGTAGTAATGGCTTCCCGGGAGCAGTTCTTC
-,14,TRBV7-2,-,TRBJ1-1,CASSLARGGTEAFF,TGTGCCAGCAGCTTAGCCAGGGGCGGCACTGAAGCTTTCTTT
-,14,TRBV5-4,-,TRBJ2-5,CASSSGTSQETQYF,TGTGCCAGCAGCTCTGGGACTTCTCAAGAGACCCAGTACTTC
-,12,TRBV12-3/TRBV12-4,-,TRBJ2-7,CASSLGRGHQYF,TGTGCCAGCAGTTTAGGCCGGGGGCACCAGTACTTC
-,14,TRBV24-1,-,TRBJ2-1,CATSGRPGLNEQFF,TGTGCCACCAGTGGCCGCCCCGGGCTCAATGAGCAGTTCTTC
TRBD2,14,TRBV28,-,TRBJ2-7,CASSRAAGPYEQYF,TGTGCCAGCAGCAGGGCAGCGGGACCCTACGAGCAGTACTTC
TRBD1,15,TRBV3-1/TRBV3-2,once,TRBJ1-4,CASSQEGTGYGKLFF,TGTGCCAGCAGCCAAGAAGGGACAGGGTATGGAAAACTGTTTTTT
-,16,TRBV5-5,-,TRBJ1-5,CASSLSPGQGGQPQHF,TGTGCCAGCAGCTTGTCTCCAGGGCAGGGAGGTCAGCCCCAGCATTTT
-,11,TRBV24-1,-,TRBJ2-2,CATGLSGELFF,TGTGCCACCGGATTGAGCGGGGAGCTGTTTTTT
-,15,TRBV19,once,TRBJ2-7,CASSIGGTSSYEQYF,TGTGCCAGTAGTATTGGAGGGACGAGCTCCTACGAGCAGTACTTC
-,12,TRBV28,-,TRBJ1-6,CASSITNSPLHF,TGTGCCAGCAGCATCACCAATTCACCCCTCCACTTT
-,14,TRBV14,-,TRBJ1-2,CASSPDRLVYGYTF,TGTGCCAGCAGCCCCGACCGACTGGTCTATGGCTACACCTTC
-,17,TRBV15,-,TRBJ1-3,CATSSQKGLGLGNTIYF,TGTGCCACCAGCAGCCAGAAGGGGTTAGGTCTAGGAAACACCATATATTTT
TRBD1,15,TRBV2,-,TRBJ2-3,CASRNTGASTDTQYF,TGTGCCAGCAGAAACACAGGGGCAAGCACAGATACGCAGTATTTT
-,12,TRBV7-3,-,TRBJ2-3,CASSFGTDTQYF,TGTGCCAGCAGCTTCGGTACAGATACGCAGTATTTT
-,14,TRBV30,-,TRBJ2-1,CAWKKKSSYNEQFF,TGTGCCTGGAAAAAAAAGAGCTCCTACAATGAGCAGTTCTTC
TRBD2,14,TRBV2,-,TRBJ2-3,CASTPRAGGDTQYF,TGTGCCAGCACACCTAGGGCCGGGGGGGATACGCAGTATTTT
TRBD1,12,TRBV19,many,TRBJ2-1,CASRTGFDEQFF,TGTGCCAGTAGGACAGGGTTCGATGAGCAGTTCTTC
-,16,TRBV25-1,-,TRBJ2-7,CASSEISGLDSYEQYF,TGTGCCAGCAGTGAAATTTCGGGGCTAGACTCCTACGAGCAGTACTTC
-,15,TRBV5-1,-,TRBJ1-2,CASSLTGERNYGYTF,TGCGCCAGCAGCTTGACGGGCGAGAGAAACTATGGCTACACCTTC
TRBD2,17,TRBV28,-,TRBJ2-1,CASRGLAGGTSPNEQFF,TGTGCCAGCAGGGGACTAGCGGGGGGGACTTCTCCCAATGAGCAGTTCTTC
-,17,TRBV7-8,-,TRBJ1-2,CASSPSRYDVIWSGYTF,TGTGCCAGCAGCCCATCCCGATACGATGTTATTTGGTCTGGCTACACCTTC
TRBD1,13,TRBV2,once,TRBJ2-1,CARPGQGVNEQFF,TGTGCCAGGCCGGGACAGGGTGTCAATGAGCAGTTCTTC
-,16,TRBV13,-,TRBJ1-2,CASSHPTHIANYGYTF,TGTGCCAGCAGCCACCCCACTCACATAGCTAACTATGGCTACACCTTC
-,15,TRBV18,few,TRBJ2-7,CASSPPLPGPNEQYF,TGTGCCAGCTCACCCCCACTGCCAGGGCCCAACGAGCAGTACTTC